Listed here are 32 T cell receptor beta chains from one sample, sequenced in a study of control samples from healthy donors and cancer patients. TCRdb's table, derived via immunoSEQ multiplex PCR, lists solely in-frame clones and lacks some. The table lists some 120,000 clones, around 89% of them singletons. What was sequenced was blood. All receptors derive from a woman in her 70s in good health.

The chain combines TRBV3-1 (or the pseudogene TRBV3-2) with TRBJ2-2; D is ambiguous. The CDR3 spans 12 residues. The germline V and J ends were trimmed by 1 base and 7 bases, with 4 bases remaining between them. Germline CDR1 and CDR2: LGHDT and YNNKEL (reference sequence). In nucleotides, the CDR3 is TGTGCCAGCAGCCAAGCACACGGGGAGCTGTTTTTT. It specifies CASSQAHGELFF.

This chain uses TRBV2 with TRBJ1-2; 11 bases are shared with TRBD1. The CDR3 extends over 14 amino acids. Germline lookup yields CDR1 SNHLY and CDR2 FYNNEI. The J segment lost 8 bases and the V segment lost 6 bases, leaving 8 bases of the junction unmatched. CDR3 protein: CASSGTGQGEGYTF. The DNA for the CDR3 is TGTGCCAGCAGCGGTACGGGACAGGGGGAGGGCTACACCTTC. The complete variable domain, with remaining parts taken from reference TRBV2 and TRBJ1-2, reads EPEVTQTPSHQVTQMGQEVILRCVPISNHLYFYWYRQILGQKVEFLVSFYNNEISEKSEIFDDQFSVERPDGSNFTLKIRSTKLEDSAMYFCASSGTGQGEGYTFGSGTRLTVV.

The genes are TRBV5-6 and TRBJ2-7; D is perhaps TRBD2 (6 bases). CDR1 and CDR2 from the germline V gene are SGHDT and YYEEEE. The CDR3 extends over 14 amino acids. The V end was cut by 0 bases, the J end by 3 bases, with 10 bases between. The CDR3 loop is CASSLGQGLYEQYF. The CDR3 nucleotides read TGTGCCAGCAGCTTGGGGCAGGGACTCTACGAGCAGTACTTC.

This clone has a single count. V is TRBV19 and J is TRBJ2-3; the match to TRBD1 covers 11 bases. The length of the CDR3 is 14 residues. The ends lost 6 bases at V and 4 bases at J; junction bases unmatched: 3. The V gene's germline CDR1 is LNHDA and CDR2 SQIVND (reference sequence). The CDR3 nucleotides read TGTGCCAGTAGGGACAGGGGGCACGCAGATACGCAGTATTTT. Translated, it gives CASRDRGHADTQYF.

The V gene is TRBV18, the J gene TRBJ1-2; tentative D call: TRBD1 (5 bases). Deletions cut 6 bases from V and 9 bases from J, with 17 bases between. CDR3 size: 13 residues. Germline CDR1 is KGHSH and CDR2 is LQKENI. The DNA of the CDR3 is TGTGCCAGCTCCTCCTCGGAGAGGGGTAGCTACACCTTC. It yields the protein CASSSSERGSYTF.

DNA of the CDR3: TGTGCCAGCAGCGTAGAACAGGAAGATCAGCCCCAGCATTTT. Translated, it gives CASSVEQEDQPQHF. The chain combines TRBV9 with TRBJ1-5; D is possibly TRBD1 (5 bases). The germline V and J ends were trimmed by 0 bases and 5 bases, with 9 bases remaining between them. The CDR3 extends over 14 amino acids. Germline V gene data show CDR1 as SGDLS and CDR2 as YYNGEE.

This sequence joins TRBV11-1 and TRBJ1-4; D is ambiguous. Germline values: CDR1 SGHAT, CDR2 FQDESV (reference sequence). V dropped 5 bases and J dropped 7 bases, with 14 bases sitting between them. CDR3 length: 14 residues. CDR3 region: CASSRTQGGEKLFF. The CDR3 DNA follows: TGTGCCAGCAGCCGGACCCAAGGTGGTGAAAAACTGTTTTTT. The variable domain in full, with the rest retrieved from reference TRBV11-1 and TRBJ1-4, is EAEVAQSPRYKITEKSQAVAFWCDPISGHATLYWYRQILGQGPELLVQFQDESVVDDSQLPKDRFSAERLKGVDSTLKIQPAELGDSAMYLCASSRTQGGEKLFFGSGTQLSVL.

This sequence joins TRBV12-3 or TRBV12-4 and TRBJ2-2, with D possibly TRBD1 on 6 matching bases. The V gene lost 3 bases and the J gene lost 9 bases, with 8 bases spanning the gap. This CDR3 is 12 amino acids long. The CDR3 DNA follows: TGTGCCAGCAGTTTGGACAGCCGGGAGCTGTTTTTT. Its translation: CASSLDSRELFF.

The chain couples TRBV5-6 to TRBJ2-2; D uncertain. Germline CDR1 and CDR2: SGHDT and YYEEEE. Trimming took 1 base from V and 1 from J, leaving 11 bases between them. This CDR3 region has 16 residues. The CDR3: CASSLFQLQNTGELFF. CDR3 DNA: TGTGCCAGCAGCTTGTTCCAACTACAGAACACCGGGGAGCTGTTTTTT.

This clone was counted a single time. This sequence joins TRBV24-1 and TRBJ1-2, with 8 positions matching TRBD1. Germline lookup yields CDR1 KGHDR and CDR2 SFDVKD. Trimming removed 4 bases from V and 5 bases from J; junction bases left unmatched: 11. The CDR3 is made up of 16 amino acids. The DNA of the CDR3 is TGTGCCACCAGTGACACGACAGGGGAAGGTGTGTATGGCTACACCTTC. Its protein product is CATSDTTGEGVYGYTF.

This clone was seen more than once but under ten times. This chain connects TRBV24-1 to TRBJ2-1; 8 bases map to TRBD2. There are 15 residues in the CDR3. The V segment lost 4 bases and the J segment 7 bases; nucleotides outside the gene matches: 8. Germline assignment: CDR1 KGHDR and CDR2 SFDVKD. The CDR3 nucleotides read TGTGCCACCAGTGACCCGGGGGGGCCGGGAAATGAGCAGTTCTTC. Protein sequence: CATSDPGGPGNEQFF.

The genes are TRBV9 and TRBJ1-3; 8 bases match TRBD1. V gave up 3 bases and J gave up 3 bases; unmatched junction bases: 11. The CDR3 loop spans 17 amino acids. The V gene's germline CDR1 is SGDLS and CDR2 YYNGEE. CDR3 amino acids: CASSDTGITGGGNTIYF. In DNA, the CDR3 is TGTGCCAGCAGCGATACGGGAATAACAGGGGGTGGAAACACCATATATTTT.

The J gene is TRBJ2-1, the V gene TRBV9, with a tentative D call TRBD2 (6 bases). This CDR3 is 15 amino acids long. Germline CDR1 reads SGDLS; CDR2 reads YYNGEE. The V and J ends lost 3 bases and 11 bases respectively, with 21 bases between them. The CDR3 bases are TGTGCCAGCAGCGCAACCGGGAACGGGGGTGGACAGCAGTTCTTC. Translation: CASSATGNGGGQQFF. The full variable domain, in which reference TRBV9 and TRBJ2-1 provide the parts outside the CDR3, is DSGVTQTPKHLITATGQRVTLRCSPRSGDLSVYWYQQSLDQGLQFLIQYYNGEERAKGNILERFSAQQFPDLHSELNLSSLELGDSALYFCASSATGNGGGQQFFGPGTRLTVL.

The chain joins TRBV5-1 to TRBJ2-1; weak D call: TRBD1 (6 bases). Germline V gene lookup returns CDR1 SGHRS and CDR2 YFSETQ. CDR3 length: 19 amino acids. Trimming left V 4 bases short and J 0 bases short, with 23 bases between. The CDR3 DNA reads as TGCGCCAGCAGCGGAGTTGGAGCAATCACAGGGCCCTCCTACAATGAGCAGTTCTTC. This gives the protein CASSGVGAITGPSYNEQFF.

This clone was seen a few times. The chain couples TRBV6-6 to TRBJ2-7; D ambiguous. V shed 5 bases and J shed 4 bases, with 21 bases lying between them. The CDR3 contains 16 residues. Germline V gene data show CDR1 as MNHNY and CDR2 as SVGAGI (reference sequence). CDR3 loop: CASSPPPEGYGYEQYF. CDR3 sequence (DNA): TGTGCCAGCAGTCCCCCCCCAGAAGGGTACGGGTACGAGCAGTACTTC.

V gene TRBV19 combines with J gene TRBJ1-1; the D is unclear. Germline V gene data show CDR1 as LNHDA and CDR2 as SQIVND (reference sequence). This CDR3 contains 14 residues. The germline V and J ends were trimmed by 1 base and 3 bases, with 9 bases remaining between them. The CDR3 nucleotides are TGTGCCAGTAGTATAGCGGCAGAATACACTGAAGCTTTCTTT. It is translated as CASSIAAEYTEAFF.

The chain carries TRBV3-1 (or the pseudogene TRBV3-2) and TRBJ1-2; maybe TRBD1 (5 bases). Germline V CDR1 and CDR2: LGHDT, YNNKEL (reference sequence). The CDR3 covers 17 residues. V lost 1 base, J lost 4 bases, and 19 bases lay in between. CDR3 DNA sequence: TGTGCCAGCAGCCAAGTTCTGAGCGCAGGGCAAAGCTATGGCTACACCTTC. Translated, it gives CASSQVLSAGQSYGYTF.

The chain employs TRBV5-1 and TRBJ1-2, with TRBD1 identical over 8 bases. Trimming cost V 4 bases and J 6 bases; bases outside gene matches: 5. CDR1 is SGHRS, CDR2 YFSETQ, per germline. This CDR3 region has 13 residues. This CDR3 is CASSPDRGHGYTF. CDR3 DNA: TGCGCCAGCAGCCCCGACAGGGGCCATGGCTACACCTTC.

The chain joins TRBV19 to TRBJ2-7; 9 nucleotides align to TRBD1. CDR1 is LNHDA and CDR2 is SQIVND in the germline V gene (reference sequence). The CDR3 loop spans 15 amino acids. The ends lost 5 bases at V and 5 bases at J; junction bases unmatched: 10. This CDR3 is CASSVTGGIPNEQYF. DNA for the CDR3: TGTGCCAGTAGTGTTACAGGGGGCATCCCCAACGAGCAGTACTTC. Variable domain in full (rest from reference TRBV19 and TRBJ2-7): DGGITQSPKYLFRKEGQNVTLSCEQNLNHDAMYWYRQDPGQGLRLIYYSQIVNDFQKGDIAEGYSVSREKKESFPLTVTSAQKNPTAFYLCASSVTGGIPNEQYFGPGTRLTVT.

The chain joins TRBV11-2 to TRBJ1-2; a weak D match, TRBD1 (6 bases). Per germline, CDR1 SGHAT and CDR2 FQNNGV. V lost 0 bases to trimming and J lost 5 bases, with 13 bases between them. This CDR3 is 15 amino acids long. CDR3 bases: TGTGCCAGCAGCTTAGAAGGGGGGGCAGCTTATGGCTACACCTTC. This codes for CASSLEGGAAYGYTF.

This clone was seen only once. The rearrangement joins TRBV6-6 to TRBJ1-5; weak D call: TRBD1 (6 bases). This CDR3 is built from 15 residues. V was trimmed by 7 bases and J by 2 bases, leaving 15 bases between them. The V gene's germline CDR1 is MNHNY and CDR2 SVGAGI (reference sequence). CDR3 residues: CASTKQGGRNQPQHF. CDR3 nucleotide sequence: TGTGCCAGCACTAAACAGGGAGGTCGCAATCAGCCCCAGCATTTT.

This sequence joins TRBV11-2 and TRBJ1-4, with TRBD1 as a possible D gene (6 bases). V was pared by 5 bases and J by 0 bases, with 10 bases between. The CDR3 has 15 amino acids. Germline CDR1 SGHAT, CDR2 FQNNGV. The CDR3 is CASSRTASTNEKLFF. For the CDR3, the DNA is TGTGCCAGCAGCCGGACAGCGTCAACTAATGAAAAACTGTTTTTT.

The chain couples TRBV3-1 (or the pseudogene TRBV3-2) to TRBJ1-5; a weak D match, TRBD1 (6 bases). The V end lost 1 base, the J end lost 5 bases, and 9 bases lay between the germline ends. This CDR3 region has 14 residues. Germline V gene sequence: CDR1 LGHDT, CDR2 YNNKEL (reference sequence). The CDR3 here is CASSQGGGDQPQHF. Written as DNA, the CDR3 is TGTGCCAGCAGCCAAGGGGGGGGCGATCAGCCCCAGCATTTT.

The CDR3 reads CASKAGRGQETQYF. DNA of the CDR3: TGCGCCAGCAAAGCGGGCAGGGGACAAGAGACCCAGTACTTC. J is TRBJ2-5 and V is TRBV5-1; D possibly uses TRBD1 or TRBD2 (6 bases each). From germline, CDR1 is SGHRS and CDR2 YFSETQ. The germline V and J ends were trimmed by 6 bases and 2 bases, with 14 bases remaining between them. This CDR3 is built from 14 residues.

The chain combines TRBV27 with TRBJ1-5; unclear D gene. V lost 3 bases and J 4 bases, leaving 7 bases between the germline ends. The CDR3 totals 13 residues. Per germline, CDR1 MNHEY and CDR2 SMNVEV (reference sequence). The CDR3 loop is CASSLSINQPQHF. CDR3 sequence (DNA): TGTGCCAGCAGTTTGTCGATTAATCAGCCCCAGCATTTT.

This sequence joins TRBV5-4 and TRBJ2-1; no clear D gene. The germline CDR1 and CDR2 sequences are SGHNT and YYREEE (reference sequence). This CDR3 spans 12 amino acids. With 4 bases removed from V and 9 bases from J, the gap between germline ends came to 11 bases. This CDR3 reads CASSLYMSEQFF. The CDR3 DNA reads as TGTGCCAGCAGCCTGTATATGAGTGAGCAGTTCTTC.

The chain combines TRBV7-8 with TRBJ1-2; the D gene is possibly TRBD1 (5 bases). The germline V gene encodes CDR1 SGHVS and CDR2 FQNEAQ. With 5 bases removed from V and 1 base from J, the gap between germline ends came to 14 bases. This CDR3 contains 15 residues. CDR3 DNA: TGTGCCAGCAGCCCATTATCAGGGAGTAACTATGGCTACACCTTC. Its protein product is CASSPLSGSNYGYTF.

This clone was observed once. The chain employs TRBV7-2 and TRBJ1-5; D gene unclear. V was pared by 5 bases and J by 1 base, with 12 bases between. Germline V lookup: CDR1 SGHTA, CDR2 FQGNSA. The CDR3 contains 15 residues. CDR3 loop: CASSPRLASNQPQHF. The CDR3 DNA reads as TGTGCCAGCAGCCCTAGACTCGCCAGCAATCAGCCCCAGCATTTT.

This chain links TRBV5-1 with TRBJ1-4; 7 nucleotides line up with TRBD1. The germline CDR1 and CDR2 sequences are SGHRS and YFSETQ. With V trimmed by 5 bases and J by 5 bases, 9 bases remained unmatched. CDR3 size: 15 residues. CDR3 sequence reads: CASSGAQGGNEKLFF. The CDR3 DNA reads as TGCGCCAGCAGTGGGGCTCAGGGGGGAAATGAAAAACTGTTTTTT.

CDR3 DNA sequence: TGTGCCAGCAGTGAAGAGGCGGGCAGCGGCGAAAAACTGTTTTTT. Protein product: CASSEEAGSGEKLFF. The chain combines TRBV2 with TRBJ1-4; D is uncertain. V was pared by 1 base and J by 8 bases, with 14 bases between. The germline CDR1 and CDR2 sequences are SNHLY and FYNNEI. This CDR3 has 15 amino acids.

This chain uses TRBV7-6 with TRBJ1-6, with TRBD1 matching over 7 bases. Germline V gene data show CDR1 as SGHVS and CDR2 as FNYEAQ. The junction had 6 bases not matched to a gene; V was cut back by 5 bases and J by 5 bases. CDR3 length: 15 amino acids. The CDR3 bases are TGTGCCAGCAGCCCTTTACAGGGGAATAATTCACCCCTCCACTTT. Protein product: CASSPLQGNNSPLHF.

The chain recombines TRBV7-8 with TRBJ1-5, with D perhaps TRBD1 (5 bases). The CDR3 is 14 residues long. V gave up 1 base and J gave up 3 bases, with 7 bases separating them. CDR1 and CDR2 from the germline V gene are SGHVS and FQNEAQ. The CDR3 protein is CASSLGQNNQPQHF. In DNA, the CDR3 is TGTGCCAGCAGCTTAGGACAGAACAATCAGCCCCAGCATTTT.